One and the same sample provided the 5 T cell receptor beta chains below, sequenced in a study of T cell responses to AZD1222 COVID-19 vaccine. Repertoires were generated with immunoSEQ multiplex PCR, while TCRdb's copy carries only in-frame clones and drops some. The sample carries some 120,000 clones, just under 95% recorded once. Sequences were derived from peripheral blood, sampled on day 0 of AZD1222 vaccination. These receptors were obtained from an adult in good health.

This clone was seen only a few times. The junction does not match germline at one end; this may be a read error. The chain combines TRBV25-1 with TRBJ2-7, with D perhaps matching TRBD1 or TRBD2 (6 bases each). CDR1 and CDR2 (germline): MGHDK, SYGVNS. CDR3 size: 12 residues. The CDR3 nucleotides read TGTGCCAGCAGTGGGGTCGGGGGCAGGATTTCCTTC. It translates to CASSGVGGRISF.

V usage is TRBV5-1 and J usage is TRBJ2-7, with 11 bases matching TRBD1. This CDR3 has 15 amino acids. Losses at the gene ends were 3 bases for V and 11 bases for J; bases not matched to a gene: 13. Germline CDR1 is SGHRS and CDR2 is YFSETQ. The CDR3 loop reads CASSSRTGGATGEYF. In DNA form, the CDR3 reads TGCGCCAGCAGCTCGAGGACAGGGGGCGCGACAGGAGAGTACTTC.

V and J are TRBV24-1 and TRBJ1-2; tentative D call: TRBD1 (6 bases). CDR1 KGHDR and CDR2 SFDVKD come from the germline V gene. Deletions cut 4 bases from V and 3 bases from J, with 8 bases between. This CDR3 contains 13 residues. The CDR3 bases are TGTGCCACCAGTGAAGGGGGGGACTATGGCTACACCTTC. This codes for CATSEGGDYGYTF.

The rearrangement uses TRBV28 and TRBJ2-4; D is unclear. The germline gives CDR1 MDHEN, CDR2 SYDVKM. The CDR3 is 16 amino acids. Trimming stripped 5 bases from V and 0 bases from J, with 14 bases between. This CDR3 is CASSLRLTLAKNIQYF. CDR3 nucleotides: TGTGCCAGCAGTCTCCGCCTGACGCTAGCCAAAAACATTCAGTACTTC.

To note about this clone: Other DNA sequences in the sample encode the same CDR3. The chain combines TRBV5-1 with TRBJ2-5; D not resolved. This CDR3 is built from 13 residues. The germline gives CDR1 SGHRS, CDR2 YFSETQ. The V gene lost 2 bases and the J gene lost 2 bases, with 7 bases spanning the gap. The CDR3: CASSFGQQETQYF. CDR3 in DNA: TGCGCCAGCAGCTTCGGGCAGCAAGAGACCCAGTACTTC.